This is a list of T cell receptor beta chains from one sample in a study of cytomegalovirus exposure and HLA in healthy donors. Profiling relied on immunoSEQ multiplex PCR, and the TCRdb table lists in-frame clones only, not all of them. Of some 120,000 clones in the sample, roughly 80% were seen once. Material for sequencing was PBMCs. These receptors were taken from a man aged 40-50 years in good health and CMV-seronegative. The CDR3 runs from the conserved cysteine through the conserved F or W. Each record gives: CDR3 length, J gene, clone size, D gene, V gene, CDR3 protein, CDR3 DNA. D genes are given only for firm matches. Some rows mark clone size as missing; the rest say once, few, many or name a class of expanded clone.

15	TRBJ1-4	once	TRBD1	TRBV4-2	CASSSDRGTNEKLFF	TGTGCCAGCAGCTCAGACAGGGGTACTAATGAAAAACTGTTTTTT
15	TRBJ2-7	few	.	TRBV7-2	CASSLNVLSSYEQYF	TGTGCCAGCAGTTTGAACGTTCTTAGCTCCTACGAGCAGTACTTC
14	TRBJ2-5	.	.	TRBV11-2	CASSLVALQETQYF	TGTGCCAGCAGCTTAGTGGCCTTACAAGAGACCCAGTACTTC
17	TRBJ2-7	.	TRBD2	TRBV4-2	CASSQEGTSPVLGEQYF	TGTGCCAGCAGCCAAGAAGGGACTAGCCCCGTTTTAGGCGAGCAGTACTTC
11	TRBJ2-4	.	.	TRBV6-5	CASRGGNIQYF	TGTGCCAGCAGGGGGGGAAACATTCAGTACTTC
15	TRBJ1-2	.	.	TRBV5-1	CASSLAQGSLYGYTF	TGCGCCAGCAGCTTGGCCCAGGGGTCCCTCTATGGCTACACCTTC
15	TRBJ1-5	.	TRBD1	TRBV28	CASSFEDRGAQPQHF	TGTGCCAGCAGTTTCGAGGACAGGGGGGCTCAGCCCCAGCATTTT
15	TRBJ2-2	.	.	TRBV28	CASSFRTPNTGELFF	TGTGCCAGCAGTTTCAGGACACCGAACACCGGGGAGCTGTTTTTT
14	TRBJ1-2	.	TRBD1	TRBV7-3	CASSRGQGNYGYTF	TGTGCCAGCAGCCGGGGACAGGGGAACTATGGCTACACCTTC
15	TRBJ2-1	few	TRBD2	TRBV5-1	CASSLELAGNNEQFF	TGCGCCAGCAGCTTGGAACTAGCGGGGAACAATGAGCAGTTCTTC
13	TRBJ2-7	.	.	TRBV6-1	CAGDAGLRGEQYF	TGTGCCGGCGACGCGGGCCTCCGGGGCGAGCAGTACTTC
15	TRBJ2-1	.	TRBD1	TRBV5-4	CASSLTGAAYNEQFF	TGTGCCAGCAGCTTAACAGGGGCAGCATACAATGAGCAGTTCTTC
13	TRBJ2-7	.	.	TRBV30	CAWSVENAYEQYF	TGTGCCTGGAGTGTTGAGAATGCCTACGAGCAGTACTTC
16	TRBJ1-3	.	.	TRBV7-9	CASSQRGRETGNTIYF	TGTGCCAGCAGCCAAAGAGGCAGGGAAACTGGAAACACCATATATTTT
16	TRBJ2-3	few	TRBD1	TRBV27	CASSSGQDNLADTQYF	TGTGCCAGCAGCTCGGGACAGGACAACCTAGCAGATACGCAGTATTTT
15	TRBJ2-7	.	TRBD1	TRBV5-4	CASSVRGQRRYEQYF	TGTGCCAGCAGCGTTCGGGGACAGAGACGTTACGAGCAGTACTTC
13	TRBJ2-5	.	TRBD2	TRBV6-1	CASRGWGGETQYF	TGTGCCAGCAGGGGATGGGGGGGGGAGACCCAGTACTTC
16	TRBJ2-2	.	TRBD2	TRBV29-1	CSVAFAGGQSAGELFF	TGCAGCGTTGCGTTTGCGGGGGGGCAGAGTGCCGGGGAGCTGTTTTTT
17	TRBJ1-2	.	TRBD1	TRBV2	CASSSPTGTGGNYGYTF	TGTGCCAGCAGCTCTCCTACAGGGACAGGGGGGAACTATGGCTACACCTTC
12	TRBJ2-7	.	.	TRBV28	CASKSPAGEQYF	TGTGCCAGCAAATCCCCGGCGGGCGAGCAGTACTTC
14	TRBJ2-1	.	TRBD2	TRBV29-1	CSGRGLAEYNEQFF	TGCAGCGGGAGGGGACTAGCGGAATACAATGAGCAGTTCTTC
14	TRBJ1-1	.	.	TRBV7-2	CASSFTGWSTEAFF	TGTGCCAGCAGCTTCACAGGGTGGAGCACTGAAGCTTTCTTT
15	TRBJ2-7	.	TRBD1	TRBV30	CAWTSPPTGRYEQYF	TGTGCCTGGACCAGCCCACCGACAGGGCGGTACGAGCAGTACTTC
15	TRBJ1-5	.	.	TRBV6-1	CASSREGYSNQPQHF	TGTGCCAGCTCAAGAGAGGGTTATAGCAATCAGCCCCAGCATTTT
16	TRBJ1-1	few	.	TRBV27	CASTYGFGGANTEAFF	TGTGCCAGCACGTACGGGTTCGGAGGGGCGAACACTGAAGCTTTCTTT
13	TRBJ2-5	.	TRBD2	TRBV6-1	CASTPGGGETQYF	TGTGCCAGCACCCCCGGGGGGGGAGAGACCCAGTACTTC
16	TRBJ2-1	once	TRBD2	TRBV28	CASKYGGGRIVNEQFF	TGTGCCAGCAAATACGGTGGCGGGAGGATCGTAAATGAGCAGTTCTTC
13	TRBJ1-1	.	.	TRBV28	CASSPRGNTEAFF	TGTGCCAGCAGTCCCCGGGGGAACACTGAAGCTTTCTTT
13	TRBJ2-7	.	TRBD1	TRBV28	CASRSGQGGEQYF	TGTGCCAGCAGATCGGGACAGGGGGGTGAGCAGTACTTC
16	TRBJ2-7	.	TRBD2	TRBV11-2	CASSFTSVSRSYEQYF	TGTGCCAGCAGCTTCACTAGCGTTAGCCGTTCCTACGAGCAGTACTTC
12	TRBJ1-1	.	TRBD1	TRBV6-5	CASSPGQGQAFF	TGTGCCAGCAGTCCCGGACAGGGGCAAGCTTTCTTT
14	TRBJ2-7	.	TRBD1	TRBV30	CAWSGTGGSYEQYF	TGTGCCTGGAGTGGGACAGGGGGCTCATACGAGCAGTACTTC
16	TRBJ2-1	few	TRBD1	TRBV4-1	CASSRTRTGTGNEQFF	TGCGCCAGCAGCCGAACTAGGACAGGGACGGGCAATGAGCAGTTCTTC
13	TRBJ1-1	.	.	TRBV5-4	CASSLGAGASAFF	TGTGCCAGCAGCTTAGGAGCAGGGGCTTCGGCTTTCTTT
13	TRBJ1-2	.	.	TRBV7-2	CASSLSGPLGYTF	TGTGCCAGCAGCTTAAGCGGGCCCCTGGGCTACACCTTC
16	TRBJ2-5	.	TRBD1	TRBV5-1	CASRSGTGGHQETQYF	TGCGCCAGCAGATCGGGGACAGGTGGTCACCAAGAGACCCAGTACTTC
15	TRBJ2-5	once	TRBD1	TRBV30	CAWSVRDRGGVTQYF	TGTGCCTGGAGTGTACGGGACAGGGGAGGTGTGACCCAGTACTTC
14	TRBJ1-2	.	.	TRBV28	CASRQAGANYGYTF	TGTGCCAGCAGGCAGGCAGGGGCCAACTATGGCTACACCTTC
15	TRBJ1-1	.	TRBD1	TRBV5-1	CASSHQGAPSTEAFF	TGCGCCAGCAGCCATCAGGGGGCCCCCAGCACTGAAGCTTTCTTT
13	TRBJ2-7	.	.	TRBV6-1	CASSGVNTYEQYF	TGTGCCAGCAGTGGTGTGAACACCTACGAGCAGTACTTC
13	TRBJ1-6	once	.	TRBV18	CASSPGFGSPLHF	TGTGCCAGCTCACCAGGTTTCGGTTCACCCCTCCACTTT
19	TRBJ2-5	.	TRBD2	TRBV7-9	CASSKGGLAGGQTQETQYF	TGTGCCAGCAGCAAGGGGGGACTAGCGGGGGGCCAGACCCAAGAGACCCAGTACTTC
11	TRBJ2-5	.	.	TRBV29-1	CSVPSRETQYF	TGCAGCGTCCCCTCCAGAGAGACCCAGTACTTC
16	TRBJ1-4	few	.	TRBV28	CASTPGGAGTNEKLFF	TGTGCCAGTACCCCCGGGGGGGCAGGGACTAATGAAAAACTGTTTTTT
15	TRBJ1-5	once	.	TRBV7-2	CASSLAQGRLQPQHF	TGTGCCAGCAGCTTAGCGCAGGGGCGGCTCCAGCCCCAGCATTTT
14	TRBJ2-3	.	.	TRBV10-3	CAIDPVGRTDTQYF	TGTGCCATCGACCCGGTGGGGCGCACAGATACGCAGTATTTT
15	TRBJ2-5	.	TRBD1	TRBV4-1	CASSQAQGAQETQYF	TGCGCCAGCAGCCAAGCCCAGGGGGCTCAAGAGACCCAGTACTTC
15	TRBJ2-3	.	.	TRBV6-1	CATFEGGGPTDTQYF	TGTGCCACCTTCGAAGGGGGGGGGCCGACAGATACGCAGTATTTT
11	TRBJ2-1	.	.	TRBV10-3	CATSRGNEQFF	TGTGCCACCAGCCGGGGGAATGAGCAGTTCTTC
14	TRBJ2-5	.	.	TRBV5-1	CASSFQGLQETQYF	TGCGCCAGCAGCTTTCAGGGATTGCAAGAGACCCAGTACTTC
18	TRBJ2-6	.	TRBD1	TRBV27	CASSPSPGTGAGANVLTF	TGTGCCAGCAGTCCGTCTCCCGGGACAGGGGCTGGGGCCAACGTCCTGACTTTC
16	TRBJ2-6	.	.	TRBV5-1	CASSLRSSSGANVLTF	TGCGCCAGCAGCTTGCGGTCTTCCTCTGGGGCCAACGTCCTGACTTTC
16	TRBJ2-2	once	.	TRBV5-1	CASSAPVGVGTGELFF	TGCGCCAGCAGCGCCCCGGTCGGGGTTGGCACCGGGGAGCTGTTTTTT